The present T cell receptor beta chain was sequenced within a study of tumor-infiltrating lymphocytes in oesophageal squamous cell carcinoma. TCRdb processed the PCR reads anew with MiXCR; each CDR3 protein has one entry. The sample holds some 25,000 distinct CDR3 sequences, under 50% seen once. This clonotype was seen only once. The sequencing sample was made of esophageal tumor tissue. The sequence came from a male donor with esophageal squamous cell carcinoma.

This chain's CDR3 is CASSLVLGDYEQYF. Written as DNA, the CDR3 is TGTGCCAGCAGCTTGGTATTGGGTGACTACGAGCAGTACTTC. The genes are TRBV5-4 and TRBJ2-7; D is undetermined. There are 14 residues in the CDR3. Germline V gene lookup returns CDR1 SGHNT and CDR2 YYREEE (reference sequence). V lost 0 bases and J 3 bases, leaving 10 bases between the germline ends.